A selection of T cell receptor beta chains follows, all from one sample in a study of blood T cell repertoires in COVID-19. The repertoire was sequenced with immunoSEQ multiplex PCR; TCRdb's copy has only in-frame clones and lacks some. The sample lists over 200,000 clones, roughly nine tenths seen once, with roughly 3.3% in the top ten. Sequencing was carried out using PBMCs or T cells enriched from blood (not recorded which). All receptors derive from a woman in her 50s in a cohort exposed to, infected with or recovered from COVID-19 (not recorded which). CDR3s include the opening cysteine and the closing phenylalanine or tryptophan. The D gene is left open where the match is weak. A row's size may be missing; if present it is once, few, many or a size class.

CDR3nt | CDR3aa | j_gene | abundance | d_gene | v_gene
TGTGCCAGCAGCGCCTACAGGGGAAATTCACCCCTCCACTTT | CASSAYRGNSPLHF | TRBJ1-6 | . | TRBD1 | TRBV11-2
TGTGCCAGTAGTAAACGAGCTCGGTCTAGCGGGGACCCTTACAATGAGCAGTTCTTC | CASSKRARSSGDPYNEQFF | TRBJ2-1 | . | TRBD2 | TRBV19
TGTGCCAGCAGTCCCCCGGGACAGGGTTTTTTGCCCCTCCACTTT | CASSPPGQGFLPLHF | TRBJ1-6 | . | TRBD1 | TRBV28
TGTGCCAGCAGCTCGGGGACTAGCGGGGGACAAGAGACCCAGTACTTC | CASSSGTSGGQETQYF | TRBJ2-5 | once | TRBD2 | TRBV7-3
TGTGCCAGCAGCTCGAGAGAAGGGGGCGTCCTCCCCTACGAGCAGTACTTC | CASSSREGGVLPYEQYF | TRBJ2-7 | . | TRBD1 | TRBV7-9
TGTGCCAGCAGCTTCGCCCGCAGGAGGTACACAGATACGCAGTATTTT | CASSFARRRYTDTQYF | TRBJ2-3 | . | . | TRBV7-2
TGTGCCAGCAGCTTAGCCCTAAGGGGAACAGATACGCAGTATTTT | CASSLALRGTDTQYF | TRBJ2-3 | . | . | TRBV7-2
TGTGCCAGCAGCTTGCGCGGGGCCAACACCGGGGAGCTGTTTTTT | CASSLRGANTGELFF | TRBJ2-2 | . | . | TRBV7-6
TGTGCCAGCTCACCACTTATCGCAAGCGAAAAACTGTTTTTT | CASSPLIASEKLFF | TRBJ1-4 | . | . | TRBV18
TGTGCCATCAGTGATGGTTCAGGGGGTACCTACAATGAGCAGTTCTTC | CAISDGSGGTYNEQFF | TRBJ2-1 | . | TRBD1 | TRBV10-3
TGTGCCAGCAGTGGTGGCTTAATCTATGGCTACACCTTC | CASSGGLIYGYTF | TRBJ1-2 | . | . | TRBV12-3/TRBV12-4
TGCGCCAGCAGCGCACATAGCGGGGGGGCCGTTCCAGATACGCAGTATTTT | CASSAHSGGAVPDTQYF | TRBJ2-3 | . | TRBD2 | TRBV4-3
TGTGCCAGCAGCTTGGCCGGGGGAGTCTATGGCTACACCTTC | CASSLAGGVYGYTF | TRBJ1-2 | . | . | TRBV5-5
TGTGCCAGCAGCCGACAGGCTGGAAACACCATATATTTT | CASSRQAGNTIYF | TRBJ1-3 | few | . | TRBV7-9
TGTGCCAGCAGCGTAGCGGGACTATATCGCTACGGGGAGCTGTTTTTT | CASSVAGLYRYGELFF | TRBJ2-2 | . | TRBD2 | TRBV7-2
TGCGCCAGCAGCCAATGGGCGGGGGGGATCACAGATACGCAGTATTTT | CASSQWAGGITDTQYF | TRBJ2-3 | . | TRBD2 | TRBV4-1
TGTGCCAGCAGTATCTCAGGGGACTACCTCTACAATGAGCAGTTCTTC | CASSISGDYLYNEQFF | TRBJ2-1 | . | . | TRBV28
TGTGCCAGCAGCCCGACAGGCCTTGGGGAGACCCAGTACTTC | CASSPTGLGETQYF | TRBJ2-5 | . | . | TRBV28
TGTGCCTGGAGTCAGAGCCGGGACAGGGAGAATCAGCCCCAGCATTTT | CAWSQSRDRENQPQHF | TRBJ1-5 | . | TRBD1 | TRBV30
TGTGCCAGCAGTTTATTTAAGAACACTGAAGCTTTCTTT | CASSLFKNTEAFF | TRBJ1-1 | . | . | TRBV28
TGTGCCAGCAGCTCCATGGGGGTACAGGGCGGTGGTTACACCATATATTTT | CASSSMGVQGGGYTIYF | TRBJ1-3 | . | . | TRBV7-8
TGTGCCAGCAGCCAAGAGGGAGGACAGGGTGACTCACCCCTCCACTTT | CASSQEGGQGDSPLHF | TRBJ1-6 | . | TRBD1 | TRBV4-2